The 10 T cell receptor beta chains in this list originate from one sample, sequenced in a study of shared clonotypes between healthy human individuals. Assay used: immunoSEQ multiplex PCR; TCRdb lists only in-frame clones, some missing. Of about 2.4 million clones detected, over 85% appear once; the ten largest clones hold around 0.4%. Sequencing was done on a sample of naive CD4+ T cells from PBMCs. The sample's subset: CD45RA+ positively selected. These receptors originate from a man between 18 and 29 years old in good health. Some clones in this sample may be carry-over from other donors' samples.

The rearrangement uses TRBV7-2 and TRBJ1-1; D possibly corresponds to TRBD1 (6 bases). The CDR3 consists of 13 residues. Germline V lookup: CDR1 SGHTA, CDR2 FQGNSA. V was pared by 5 bases and J by 4 bases, with 11 bases between. The CDR3 region has the DNA TGTGCCAGCAGCCCAGGGGTTTCCACTGAAGCTTTCTTT. Protein product: CASSPGVSTEAFF.

The chain couples TRBV2 to TRBJ2-7; maybe TRBD1 (6 bases). V was pared by 3 bases and J by 2 bases, with 14 bases between. The CDR3 sequence is 15 residues long. Germline CDR1 is SNHLY and CDR2 is FYNNEI. CDR3 sequence (DNA): TGTGCCAGCAGTGACAGGGGTAGAGTCCCCTACGAGCAGTACTTC. Protein: CASSDRGRVPYEQYF.

V is TRBV28 and J is TRBJ1-1, with TRBD1 matching 7 bases. Germline V CDR1 and CDR2: MDHEN, SYDVKM. The length of the CDR3 is 15 residues. Trimming removed 3 bases from V and 3 bases from J; junction bases left unmatched: 7. The chain's CDR3 is CASSLTGTADTEAFF. DNA of the CDR3: TGTGCCAGCAGTTTGACCGGGACAGCCGACACTGAAGCTTTCTTT. Variable domain in full (rest from reference TRBV28 and TRBJ1-1): DVKVTQSSRYLVKRTGEKVFLECVQDMDHENMFWYRQDPGLGLRLIYFSYDVKMKEKGDIPEGYSVSREKKERFSLILESASTNQTSMYLCASSLTGTADTEAFFGQGTRLTVV.

The J gene is TRBJ2-1, the V gene TRBV4-3, with 8 bases lining up with TRBD2. Per the germline V gene, CDR1 is LGHNA and CDR2 is YSLEER. V shed 1 base and J 3 bases; nucleotides not matched to a gene: 5. This CDR3 comprises 16 residues. CDR3 nucleotide sequence: TGCGCCAGCAGCCAAGCTGCGGGAGGAGGCTACAATGAGCAGTTCTTC. It codes for CASSQAAGGGYNEQFF.

The chain couples TRBV5-8 to TRBJ2-1; 8 bases map to TRBD2. The J segment lost 6 bases and the V segment lost 10 bases, leaving 12 bases of the junction unmatched. This CDR3 has 14 amino acids. Germline V gene sequence: CDR1 SGHTS, CDR2 YDEGEE. The CDR3 DNA follows: TGTGCCGGGGTCCCCCGGACTAGCCTCAATGAGCAGTTCTTC. Amino acids: CAGVPRTSLNEQFF.

This chain connects TRBV28 to TRBJ2-7, with D uncertain. Deletions cut 2 bases from V and 6 bases from J, with 14 bases between. Germline loops: CDR1 MDHEN, CDR2 SYDVKM. The CDR3 covers 14 residues. The CDR3 here is CASSLGGLRGEQYF. The CDR3 DNA reads as TGTGCCAGCAGTTTAGGCGGCCTCAGAGGCGAGCAGTACTTC.

The chain links TRBV13 to TRBJ2-5; a weak D match, TRBD1 (6 bases). The CDR3 sequence is 15 residues long. Germline V gene lookup returns CDR1 PRHDT and CDR2 FYEKMQ (reference sequence). The germline V and J ends were trimmed by 5 bases and 1 base, with 14 bases remaining between them. The CDR3 nucleotides are TGTGCCAGCAGCCCCCGGCCGGACAGCCAAGAGACCCAGTACTTC. Translation gives CASSPRPDSQETQYF.

This clone turned up a few times. The chain joins TRBV30 to TRBJ2-2; no clear D. The CDR3 length is 10 residues. The V gene's germline CDR1 is GTSNPN and CDR2 SVGIG (reference sequence). Deletions cut 3 bases from V and 7 bases from J, with 3 bases between. The CDR3 DNA sequence: TGTGCCTGGAGCATCGGGGAGCTGTTTTTT. Protein sequence: CAWSIGELFF.

The chain links TRBV19 to TRBJ2-4, with D hard to call. Germline loops: CDR1 LNHDA, CDR2 SQIVND (reference sequence). The CDR3 runs 17 residues. Trimming stripped 1 base from V and 7 bases from J, with 20 bases between. CDR3 residues: CASSIVGPPSNSNIQYF. The CDR3, as DNA: TGTGCCAGTAGTATAGTAGGACCCCCAAGTAATTCGAACATTCAGTACTTC.

V and J are TRBV9 and TRBJ2-2, with D uncertain. With 0 bases removed from V and 2 bases from J, the gap between germline ends came to 11 bases. This CDR3 region has 16 residues. The V gene's germline CDR1 is SGDLS and CDR2 YYNGEE. The CDR3 here is CASSVENRPNTGELFF. CDR3 in DNA: TGTGCCAGCAGCGTAGAGAACAGACCAAACACCGGGGAGCTGTTTTTT.